These 9 T cell receptor beta chains share one sample of origin, sequenced in a study of T cell repertoires in ileal Crohn's disease. Sequencing was performed with immunoSEQ multiplex PCR; in TCRdb, only in-frame clones are kept and a portion is missing. The sample lists about 17,000 clones; less than 65% were seen once. Specimen: ileal tissue. The receptors here all came from an adult with Crohn's disease.

The V gene is TRBV7-2, the J gene TRBJ2-7; 9 positions agree with TRBD2. V trimming: 5 bases; J trimming: 9 bases; junction bases outside the gene matches: 14. Germline V gene sequence: CDR1 SGHTA, CDR2 FQGNSA. The length of the CDR3 is 15 residues. CDR3 nucleotide sequence: TGTGCCAGCAGCCCACCGGGACTAGCTAGTTCAAGGCAGTACTTC. Translated: CASSPPGLASSRQYF.

This clone appeared a single time. This chain links TRBV6-5 with TRBJ2-1; no reliable D call. The CDR3 loop spans 14 amino acids. Trimming stripped 0 bases from V and 3 bases from J, with 6 bases between. Germline lookup yields CDR1 MNHEY and CDR2 SVGAGI. Here the CDR3 DNA reads TGTGCCAGCAGTTACTCAGTCAGCTACAATGAGCAGTTCTTC. Protein: CASSYSVSYNEQFF.

This clone has only a few counts. This chain uses TRBV30 with TRBJ1-1; D unresolved. CDR1 and CDR2 (germline): GTSNPN, SVGIG (reference sequence). This CDR3 has 14 residues. Deletions cut 0 bases from V and 9 bases from J, with 17 bases between. For the CDR3, the DNA is TGTGCCTGGAGTGTACGAGGGCGGGGAAGTCAAGCTTTCTTT. Amino acid sequence: CAWSVRGRGSQAFF.

This clone was observed a few times. The chain carries TRBV7-2 and TRBJ1-1; 7 nucleotides align to TRBD1. CDR3 length: 16 residues. V gave up 4 bases and J gave up 0 bases; unmatched junction bases: 8. Germline assignment: CDR1 SGHTA and CDR2 FQGNSA. CDR3 sequence: CASSSPLTGLNTEAFF. In DNA form, the CDR3 reads TGTGCCAGCAGCTCTCCGCTGACAGGGCTGAACACTGAAGCTTTCTTT.

V gene TRBV11-2 combines with J gene TRBJ2-5; TRBD1 agrees at 9 bases. Germline CDR1 and CDR2: SGHAT and FQNNGV. The CDR3 sequence is 15 residues long. V shed 1 base, J shed 3 bases, and the junction held 3 bases outside the gene matches. This CDR3 reads CASSLGDRDKETQYF. CDR3 nucleotide sequence: TGTGCCAGCAGCTTAGGGGACAGGGATAAAGAGACCCAGTACTTC.

The chain carries TRBV30 and TRBJ1-2, with 7 bases identical to TRBD1. In germline, CDR1 is GTSNPN, CDR2 SVGIG (reference sequence). V lost 3 bases, J lost 4 bases, and 8 bases stayed unmatched. This CDR3 has 14 residues. The DNA for the CDR3 is TGTGCCTGGAGGAGGGACAGCCAATTCTATGGCTACACCTTC. It specifies CAWRRDSQFYGYTF.

The chain joins TRBV4-2 to TRBJ2-5; TRBD2 matches at 8 bases. V lost 0 bases to trimming and J lost 3 bases; unmatched junction nucleotides: 18. The CDR3 is 20 amino acids. Germline V CDR1 and CDR2: LGHNA, YNFKEQ. CDR3 in DNA: TGTGCCAGCAGCCAAGATAGGATGAGTCTCTTCGGGAGGGCTGAAGAGACCCAGTACTTC. Amino acids: CASSQDRMSLFGRAEETQYF.

The gene calls are TRBV4-1 and TRBJ2-2, with 8 bases identical to TRBD2. V gave up 1 base and J gave up 5 bases; unmatched junction bases: 6. The CDR3 has 16 residues. Germline V gene sequence: CDR1 MGHRA, CDR2 YSYEKL. CDR3 residues: CASSQGPAGATGELFF. DNA for the CDR3: TGCGCCAGCAGCCAAGGCCCAGCGGGAGCAACCGGGGAGCTGTTTTTT.

The gene calls are TRBV6-5 and TRBJ1-2; D perhaps matches TRBD1 (5 bases). This CDR3 has 14 residues. V lost 5 bases to trimming and J lost 4 bases, with 14 bases between them. Germline assignment: CDR1 MNHEY and CDR2 SVGAGI. The CDR3 coding sequence is TGTGCCAGCAGTACCTGGGGGGGGAGCTATGGCTACACCTTC. Translated: CASSTWGGSYGYTF.